This record concerns one T cell receptor (beta chain) sequence. This entry belongs to a study of blood T cell repertoires in COVID-19. Study context: Samples of COVID-19 (acute and convalescent) were obtained from the United States, Italy and Spain. T cells, B-cell-depleted T cells, or PBMCs provided the cDNA or gDNA that served as material.

The CDR3 runs 18 residues. In the authors' workflow: Estimation of nucleated cell counts was performed using reference gene primer amplification. Clones were read by immunoSEQ multiplex PCR, and TCRdb kept only the in-frame ones, dropping some. The DNA was the basis for D and trimming; V, J and clone size are from that table. This table has around 200,000 clones, 85% appearing once. The V and J genes are TRBV21-1 and TRBJ2-5; the D call in the table, TRBD1, was not verified against the DNA. TRBV21-1 is reported as a pseudogene. The source is a woman older than 75 with acute or convalescent COVID-19. Sequencing used peripheral blood. The CDR3 bases are TGTGCCAGCAGCAGAGACAGGGGGCGGCTAGTTAGTAGTGAGACCCAGTACTTC. Translated: CASSRDRGRLVSSETQYF.